This T cell receptor (beta chain) was captured in a study of post-analysis software for immune sequencing data. Looking at the study overall: Secondary progressive, relapsing-remitting and progressive-relapsing multiple sclerosis were among the included disease courses. Study-level findings and limits: Patients used a few TRBV segments, including TRBV5-6, TRBV5-1 and TRBV20-1, more often than controls. Significantly lower normalized Chao1 diversity was seen in multiple sclerosis patients than in controls. F-measure co-clustering was strong for batch-matched samples.

Sequencing libraries made from TCR beta cDNA carried unique molecular identifiers. T cells numbering about 0.9 to 10 million yielded cDNA molecules that totaled some 500,000. Each CDR3 protein gets one entry after TCRdb re-called the PCR reads with MiXCR. Here the sample spans about 770,000 distinct CDR3 sequences, more than 45% being singletons. Germline V gives CDR1 SQVTM, CDR2 ANQGSEA. Trimming removed 7 bases at V and 3 bases at J, with 12 bases between. The CDR3 sequence is 12 residues long. Concerning this clonotype itself: Its antigen remains unidentified.

The rearrangement links TRBV29-1 to TRBJ1-2, with D possibly being TRBD1 (5 bases). The clonotype originates from a girl aged 5 to 17 with multiple sclerosis. The source material was blood. The DNA for the CDR3 is TGCAGCGCCCTTTGGGGGGACTATGGCTACACCTTC. This encodes CSALWGDYGYTF.